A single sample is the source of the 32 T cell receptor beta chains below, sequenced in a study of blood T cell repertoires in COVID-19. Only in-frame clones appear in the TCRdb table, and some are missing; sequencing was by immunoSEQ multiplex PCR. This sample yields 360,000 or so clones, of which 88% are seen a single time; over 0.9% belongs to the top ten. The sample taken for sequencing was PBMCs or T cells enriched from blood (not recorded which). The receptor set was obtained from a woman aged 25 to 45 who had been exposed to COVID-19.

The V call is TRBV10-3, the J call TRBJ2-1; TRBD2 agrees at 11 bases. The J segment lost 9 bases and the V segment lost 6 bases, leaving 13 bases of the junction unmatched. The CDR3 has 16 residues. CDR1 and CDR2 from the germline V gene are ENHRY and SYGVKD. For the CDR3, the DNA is TGTGCCATCAGCGACTTACTAGCGGGAGAAGATAGTGAGCAGTTCTTC. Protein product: CAISDLLAGEDSEQFF.

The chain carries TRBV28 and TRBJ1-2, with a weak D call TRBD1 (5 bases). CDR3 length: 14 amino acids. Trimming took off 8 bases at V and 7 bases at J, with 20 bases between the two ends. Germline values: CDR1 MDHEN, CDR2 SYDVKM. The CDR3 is CASGRGGFGLGYTF. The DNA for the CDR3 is TGTGCCAGCGGGAGGGGTGGTTTCGGCCTTGGCTACACCTTC.

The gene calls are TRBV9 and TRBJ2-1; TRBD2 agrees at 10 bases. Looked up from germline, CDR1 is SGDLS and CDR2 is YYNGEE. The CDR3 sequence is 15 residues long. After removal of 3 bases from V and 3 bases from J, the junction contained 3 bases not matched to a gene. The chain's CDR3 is CASSGSSGSYNEQFF. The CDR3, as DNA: TGTGCCAGCAGCGGATCTAGCGGGAGCTACAATGAGCAGTTCTTC. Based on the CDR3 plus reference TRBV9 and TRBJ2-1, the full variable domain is DSGVTQTPKHLITATGQRVTLRCSPRSGDLSVYWYQQSLDQGLQFLIQYYNGEERAKGNILERFSAQQFPDLHSELNLSSLELGDSALYFCASSGSSGSYNEQFFGPGTRLTVL.

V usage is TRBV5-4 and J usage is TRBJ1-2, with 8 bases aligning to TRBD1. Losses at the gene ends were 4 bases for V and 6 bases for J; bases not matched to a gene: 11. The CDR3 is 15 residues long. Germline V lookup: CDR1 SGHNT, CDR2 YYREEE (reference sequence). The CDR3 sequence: CASSHTGTGFDGYTF. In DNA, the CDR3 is TGTGCCAGCAGCCACACCGGGACAGGATTCGATGGCTACACCTTC.

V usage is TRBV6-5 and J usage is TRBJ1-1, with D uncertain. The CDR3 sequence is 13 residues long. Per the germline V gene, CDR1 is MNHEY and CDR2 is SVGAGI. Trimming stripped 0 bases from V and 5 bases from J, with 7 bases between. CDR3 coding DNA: TGTGCCAGCAGTTACTCCCGTGAGACTGAAGCTTTCTTT. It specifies CASSYSRETEAFF.

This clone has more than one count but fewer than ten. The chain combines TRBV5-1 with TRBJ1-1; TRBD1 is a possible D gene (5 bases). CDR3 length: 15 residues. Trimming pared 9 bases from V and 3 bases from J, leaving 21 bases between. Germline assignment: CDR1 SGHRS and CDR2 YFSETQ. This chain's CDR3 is CATSLLGESDTEAFF. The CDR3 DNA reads TGCGCCACCTCTCTATTAGGGGAATCGGACACTGAAGCTTTCTTT. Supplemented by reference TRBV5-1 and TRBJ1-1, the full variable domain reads KAGVTQTPRYLIKTRGQQVTLSCSPISGHRSVSWYQQTPGQGLQFLFEYFSETQRNKGNFPGRFSGRQFSNSRSEMNVSTLELGDSALYLCATSLLGESDTEAFFGQGTRLTVV.

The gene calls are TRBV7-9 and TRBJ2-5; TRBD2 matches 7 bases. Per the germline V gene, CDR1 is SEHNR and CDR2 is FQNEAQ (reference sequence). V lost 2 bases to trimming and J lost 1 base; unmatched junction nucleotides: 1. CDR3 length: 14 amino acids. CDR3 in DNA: TGTGCCAGCAGCTTACTAGCGGTCCAAGAGACCCAGTACTTC. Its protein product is CASSLLAVQETQYF.

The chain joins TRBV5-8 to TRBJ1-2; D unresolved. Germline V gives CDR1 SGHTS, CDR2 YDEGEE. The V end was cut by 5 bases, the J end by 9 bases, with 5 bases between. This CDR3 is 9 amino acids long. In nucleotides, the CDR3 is TGTGCCAGCAGTTCTAGCTACACCTTC. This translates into CASSSSYTF. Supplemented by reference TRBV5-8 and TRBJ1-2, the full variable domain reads EAGVTQSPTHLIKTRGQQATLRCSPISGHTSVYWYQQALGLGLQFLLWYDEGEERNRGNFPPRFSGRQFPNYSSELNVNALELEDSALYLCASSSSYTFGSGTRLTVV.

In DNA, the CDR3 is TGTGCCAGTAGTATCGGGGCGGGAGTGACAGATACGCAGTATTTT. This translates into CASSIGAGVTDTQYF. The rearrangement joins TRBV19 to TRBJ2-3; 7 nucleotides match TRBD2. This CDR3 comprises 15 residues. Germline V gene sequence: CDR1 LNHDA, CDR2 SQIVND (reference sequence). Trimming removed 3 bases from V and 3 bases from J; junction bases left unmatched: 6.

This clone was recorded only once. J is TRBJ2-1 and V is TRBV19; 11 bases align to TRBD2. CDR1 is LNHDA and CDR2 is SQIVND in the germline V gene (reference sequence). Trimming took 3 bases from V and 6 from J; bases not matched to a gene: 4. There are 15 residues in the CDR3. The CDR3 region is CASSMGSGRANEQFF. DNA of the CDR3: TGTGCCAGTAGTATGGGTAGCGGGAGGGCCAATGAGCAGTTCTTC. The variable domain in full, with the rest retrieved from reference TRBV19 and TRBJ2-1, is DGGITQSPKYLFRKEGQNVTLSCEQNLNHDAMYWYRQDPGQGLRLIYYSQIVNDFQKGDIAEGYSVSREKKESFPLTVTSAQKNPTAFYLCASSMGSGRANEQFFGPGTRLTVL.

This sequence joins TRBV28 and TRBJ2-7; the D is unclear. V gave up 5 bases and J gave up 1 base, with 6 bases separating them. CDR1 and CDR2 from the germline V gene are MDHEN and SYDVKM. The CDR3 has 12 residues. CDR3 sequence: CASSVTSYEQYF. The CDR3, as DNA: TGTGCCAGCAGTGTGACATCCTACGAGCAGTACTTC. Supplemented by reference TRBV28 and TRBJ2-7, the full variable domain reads DVKVTQSSRYLVKRTGEKVFLECVQDMDHENMFWYRQDPGLGLRLIYFSYDVKMKEKGDIPEGYSVSREKKERFSLILESASTNQTSMYLCASSVTSYEQYFGPGTRLTVT.

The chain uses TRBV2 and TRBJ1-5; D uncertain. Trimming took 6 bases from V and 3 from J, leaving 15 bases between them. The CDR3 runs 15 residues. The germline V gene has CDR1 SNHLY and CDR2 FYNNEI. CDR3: CASRDNSGSNQPQHF. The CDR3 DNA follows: TGTGCCAGCAGGGATAATTCAGGATCCAATCAGCCCCAGCATTTT.

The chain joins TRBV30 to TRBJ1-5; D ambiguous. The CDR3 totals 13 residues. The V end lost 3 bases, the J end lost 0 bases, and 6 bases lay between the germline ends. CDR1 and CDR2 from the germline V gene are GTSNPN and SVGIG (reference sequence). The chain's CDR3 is CAWSANSNQPQHF. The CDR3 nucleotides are TGTGCCTGGAGCGCTAATAGCAATCAGCCCCAGCATTTT.

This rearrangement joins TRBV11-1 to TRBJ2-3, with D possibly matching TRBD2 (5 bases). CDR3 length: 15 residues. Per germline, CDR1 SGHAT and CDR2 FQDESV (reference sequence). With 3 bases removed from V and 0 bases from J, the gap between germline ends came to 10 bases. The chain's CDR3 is CASSLEERSTDTQYF. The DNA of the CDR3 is TGTGCCAGCAGCTTGGAGGAACGTAGCACAGATACGCAGTATTTT. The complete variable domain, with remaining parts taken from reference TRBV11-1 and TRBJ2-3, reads EAEVAQSPRYKITEKSQAVAFWCDPISGHATLYWYRQILGQGPELLVQFQDESVVDDSQLPKDRFSAERLKGVDSTLKIQPAELGDSAMYLCASSLEERSTDTQYFGPGTRLTVL.

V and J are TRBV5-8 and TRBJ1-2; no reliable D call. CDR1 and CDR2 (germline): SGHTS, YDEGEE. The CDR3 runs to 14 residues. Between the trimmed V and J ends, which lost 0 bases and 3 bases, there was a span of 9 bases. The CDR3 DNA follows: TGTGCCAGCAGCTTGGGTCCTGTTGACTATGGCTACACCTTC. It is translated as CASSLGPVDYGYTF.

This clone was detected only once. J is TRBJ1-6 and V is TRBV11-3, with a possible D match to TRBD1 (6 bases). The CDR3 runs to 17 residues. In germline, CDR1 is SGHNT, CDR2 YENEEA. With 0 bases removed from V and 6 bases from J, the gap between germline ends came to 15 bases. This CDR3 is CASSLDRTGTPNSPLHF. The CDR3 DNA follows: TGTGCCAGCAGCTTAGATAGGACCGGGACACCTAATTCACCCCTCCACTTT.

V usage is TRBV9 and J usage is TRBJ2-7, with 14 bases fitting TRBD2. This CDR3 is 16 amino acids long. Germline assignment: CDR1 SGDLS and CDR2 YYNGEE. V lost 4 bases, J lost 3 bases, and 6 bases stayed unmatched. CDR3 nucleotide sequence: TGTGCCAGCAGCCCCTGGGGACTAGCGGGAGACTACGAGCAGTACTTC. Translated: CASSPWGLAGDYEQYF.

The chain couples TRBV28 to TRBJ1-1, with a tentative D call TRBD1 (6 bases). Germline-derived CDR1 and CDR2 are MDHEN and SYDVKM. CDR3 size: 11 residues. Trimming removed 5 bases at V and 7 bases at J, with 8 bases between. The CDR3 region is CASSGQSEAFF. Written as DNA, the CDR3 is TGTGCCAGCAGTGGACAGAGTGAAGCTTTCTTT.

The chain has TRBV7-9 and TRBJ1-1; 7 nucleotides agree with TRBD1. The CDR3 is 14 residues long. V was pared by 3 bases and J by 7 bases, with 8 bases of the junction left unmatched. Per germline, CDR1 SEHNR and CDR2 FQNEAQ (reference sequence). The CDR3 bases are TGTGCCAGCAGCTTGGCTCCGGGACAGTTTGAAGCTTTCTTT. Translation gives CASSLAPGQFEAFF. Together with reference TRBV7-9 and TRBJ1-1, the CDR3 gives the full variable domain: DTGVSQNPRHKITKRGQNVTFRCDPISEHNRLYWYRQTLGQGPEFLTYFQNEAQLEKSRLLSDRFSAERPKGSFSTLEIQRTEQGDSAMYLCASSLAPGQFEAFFGQGTRLTVV.

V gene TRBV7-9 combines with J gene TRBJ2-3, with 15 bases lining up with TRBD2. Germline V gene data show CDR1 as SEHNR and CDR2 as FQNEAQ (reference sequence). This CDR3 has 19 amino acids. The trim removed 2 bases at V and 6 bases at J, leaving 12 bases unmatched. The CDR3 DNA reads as TGTGCCAGCAGCTTACACCTACTCACCGGACTAGCGGGAGGGGATACGCAGTATTTT. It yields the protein CASSLHLLTGLAGGDTQYF.

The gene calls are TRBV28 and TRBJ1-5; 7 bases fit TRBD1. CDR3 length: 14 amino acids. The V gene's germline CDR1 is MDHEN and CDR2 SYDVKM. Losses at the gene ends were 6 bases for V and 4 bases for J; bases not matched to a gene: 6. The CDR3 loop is CASSGSGQNQPQHF. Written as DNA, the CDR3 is TGTGCCAGCAGCGGATCGGGACAGAATCAGCCCCAGCATTTT.

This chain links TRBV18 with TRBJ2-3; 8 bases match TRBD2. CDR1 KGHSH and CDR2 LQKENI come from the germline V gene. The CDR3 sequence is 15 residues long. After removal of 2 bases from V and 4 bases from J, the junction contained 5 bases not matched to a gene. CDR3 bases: TGTGCCAGCTCACCAGTAGCGGGAAGGCCAGATACGCAGTATTTT. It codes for CASSPVAGRPDTQYF. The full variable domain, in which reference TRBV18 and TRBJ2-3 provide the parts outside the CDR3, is NAGVMQNPRHLVRRRGQEARLRCSPMKGHSHVYWYRQLPEEGLKFMVYLQKENIIDESGMPKERFSAEFPKEGPSILRIQQVVRGDSAAYFCASSPVAGRPDTQYFGPGTRLTVL.

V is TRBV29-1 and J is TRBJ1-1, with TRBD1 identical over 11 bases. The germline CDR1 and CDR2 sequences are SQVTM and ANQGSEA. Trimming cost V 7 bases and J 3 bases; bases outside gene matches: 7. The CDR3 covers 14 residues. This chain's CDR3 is CSGGQGAGDTEAFF. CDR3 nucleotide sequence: TGCAGCGGAGGACAGGGGGCCGGAGACACTGAAGCTTTCTTT.

CDR3 protein: CASSLALSAVAYNEQFF. The CDR3 DNA reads as TGTGCCAGCAGCTTAGCGCTCTCCGCAGTGGCTTACAATGAGCAGTTCTTC. The rearrangement joins TRBV7-9 to TRBJ2-1; no clear D gene. V shed 0 bases and J shed 4 bases, with 16 bases lying between them. Per the germline V gene, CDR1 is SEHNR and CDR2 is FQNEAQ (reference sequence). CDR3 length equals 17 residues. The full variable domain, its missing parts supplied by reference TRBV7-9 and TRBJ2-1, is DTGVSQNPRHKITKRGQNVTFRCDPISEHNRLYWYRQTLGQGPEFLTYFQNEAQLEKSRLLSDRFSAERPKGSFSTLEIQRTEQGDSAMYLCASSLALSAVAYNEQFFGPGTRLTVL.

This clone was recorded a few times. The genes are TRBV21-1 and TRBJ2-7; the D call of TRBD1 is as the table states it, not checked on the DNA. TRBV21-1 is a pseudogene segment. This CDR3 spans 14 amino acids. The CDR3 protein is CASSRYRVSGEQYF. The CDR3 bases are TGTGCCAGCAGCAGGTACAGGGTGTCAGGAGAGCAGTACTTC.

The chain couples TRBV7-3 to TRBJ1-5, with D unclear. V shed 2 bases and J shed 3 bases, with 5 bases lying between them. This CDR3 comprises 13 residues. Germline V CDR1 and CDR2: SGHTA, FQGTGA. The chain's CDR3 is CASSLDSNQPQHF. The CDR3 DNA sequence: TGTGCCAGCAGCTTAGACTCCAATCAGCCCCAGCATTTT.

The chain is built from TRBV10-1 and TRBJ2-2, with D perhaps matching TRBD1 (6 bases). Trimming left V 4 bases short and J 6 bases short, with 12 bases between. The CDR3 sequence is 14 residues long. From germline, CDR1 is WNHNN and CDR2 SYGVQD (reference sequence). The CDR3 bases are TGCGCCAGCAGTGTGAGTTGGACAGCCGGGGAGCTGTTTTTT. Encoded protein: CASSVSWTAGELFF.

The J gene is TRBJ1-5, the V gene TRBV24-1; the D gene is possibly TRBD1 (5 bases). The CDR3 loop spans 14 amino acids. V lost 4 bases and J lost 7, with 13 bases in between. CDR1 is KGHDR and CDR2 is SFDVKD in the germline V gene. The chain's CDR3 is CATSERGQSQPQHF. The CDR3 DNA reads TGTGCCACCAGTGAACGAGGACAATCCCAGCCCCAGCATTTT.

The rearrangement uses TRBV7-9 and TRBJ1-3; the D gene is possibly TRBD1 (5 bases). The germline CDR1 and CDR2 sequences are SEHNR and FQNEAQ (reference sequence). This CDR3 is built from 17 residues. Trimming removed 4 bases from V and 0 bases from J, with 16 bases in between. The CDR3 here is CASSSLAGPSSGNTIYF. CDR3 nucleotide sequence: TGTGCCAGCAGCTCCCTGGCGGGACCAAGCTCTGGAAACACCATATATTTT.

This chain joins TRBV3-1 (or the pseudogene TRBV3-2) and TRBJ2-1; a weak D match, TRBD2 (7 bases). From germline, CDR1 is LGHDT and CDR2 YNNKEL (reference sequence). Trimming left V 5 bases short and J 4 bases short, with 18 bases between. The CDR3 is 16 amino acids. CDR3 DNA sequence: TGTGCCAGCAGCGCCAGCGGGACAACCTTATACAATGAGCAGTTCTTC. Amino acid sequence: CASSASGTTLYNEQFF.

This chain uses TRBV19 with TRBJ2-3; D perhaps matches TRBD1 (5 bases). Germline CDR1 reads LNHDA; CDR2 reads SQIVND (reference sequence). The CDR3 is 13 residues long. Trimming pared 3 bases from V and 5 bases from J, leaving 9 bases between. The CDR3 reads CASSILGVDTQYF. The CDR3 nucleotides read TGTGCCAGTAGTATTCTAGGGGTAGATACGCAGTATTTT.

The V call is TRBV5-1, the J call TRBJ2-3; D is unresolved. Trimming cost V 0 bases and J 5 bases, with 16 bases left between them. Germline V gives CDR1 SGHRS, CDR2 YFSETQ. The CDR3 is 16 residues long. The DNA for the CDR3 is TGCGCCAGCAGCTTGGGGGCCCCTCAGGCTGGAGATACGCAGTATTTT. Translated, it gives CASSLGAPQAGDTQYF.